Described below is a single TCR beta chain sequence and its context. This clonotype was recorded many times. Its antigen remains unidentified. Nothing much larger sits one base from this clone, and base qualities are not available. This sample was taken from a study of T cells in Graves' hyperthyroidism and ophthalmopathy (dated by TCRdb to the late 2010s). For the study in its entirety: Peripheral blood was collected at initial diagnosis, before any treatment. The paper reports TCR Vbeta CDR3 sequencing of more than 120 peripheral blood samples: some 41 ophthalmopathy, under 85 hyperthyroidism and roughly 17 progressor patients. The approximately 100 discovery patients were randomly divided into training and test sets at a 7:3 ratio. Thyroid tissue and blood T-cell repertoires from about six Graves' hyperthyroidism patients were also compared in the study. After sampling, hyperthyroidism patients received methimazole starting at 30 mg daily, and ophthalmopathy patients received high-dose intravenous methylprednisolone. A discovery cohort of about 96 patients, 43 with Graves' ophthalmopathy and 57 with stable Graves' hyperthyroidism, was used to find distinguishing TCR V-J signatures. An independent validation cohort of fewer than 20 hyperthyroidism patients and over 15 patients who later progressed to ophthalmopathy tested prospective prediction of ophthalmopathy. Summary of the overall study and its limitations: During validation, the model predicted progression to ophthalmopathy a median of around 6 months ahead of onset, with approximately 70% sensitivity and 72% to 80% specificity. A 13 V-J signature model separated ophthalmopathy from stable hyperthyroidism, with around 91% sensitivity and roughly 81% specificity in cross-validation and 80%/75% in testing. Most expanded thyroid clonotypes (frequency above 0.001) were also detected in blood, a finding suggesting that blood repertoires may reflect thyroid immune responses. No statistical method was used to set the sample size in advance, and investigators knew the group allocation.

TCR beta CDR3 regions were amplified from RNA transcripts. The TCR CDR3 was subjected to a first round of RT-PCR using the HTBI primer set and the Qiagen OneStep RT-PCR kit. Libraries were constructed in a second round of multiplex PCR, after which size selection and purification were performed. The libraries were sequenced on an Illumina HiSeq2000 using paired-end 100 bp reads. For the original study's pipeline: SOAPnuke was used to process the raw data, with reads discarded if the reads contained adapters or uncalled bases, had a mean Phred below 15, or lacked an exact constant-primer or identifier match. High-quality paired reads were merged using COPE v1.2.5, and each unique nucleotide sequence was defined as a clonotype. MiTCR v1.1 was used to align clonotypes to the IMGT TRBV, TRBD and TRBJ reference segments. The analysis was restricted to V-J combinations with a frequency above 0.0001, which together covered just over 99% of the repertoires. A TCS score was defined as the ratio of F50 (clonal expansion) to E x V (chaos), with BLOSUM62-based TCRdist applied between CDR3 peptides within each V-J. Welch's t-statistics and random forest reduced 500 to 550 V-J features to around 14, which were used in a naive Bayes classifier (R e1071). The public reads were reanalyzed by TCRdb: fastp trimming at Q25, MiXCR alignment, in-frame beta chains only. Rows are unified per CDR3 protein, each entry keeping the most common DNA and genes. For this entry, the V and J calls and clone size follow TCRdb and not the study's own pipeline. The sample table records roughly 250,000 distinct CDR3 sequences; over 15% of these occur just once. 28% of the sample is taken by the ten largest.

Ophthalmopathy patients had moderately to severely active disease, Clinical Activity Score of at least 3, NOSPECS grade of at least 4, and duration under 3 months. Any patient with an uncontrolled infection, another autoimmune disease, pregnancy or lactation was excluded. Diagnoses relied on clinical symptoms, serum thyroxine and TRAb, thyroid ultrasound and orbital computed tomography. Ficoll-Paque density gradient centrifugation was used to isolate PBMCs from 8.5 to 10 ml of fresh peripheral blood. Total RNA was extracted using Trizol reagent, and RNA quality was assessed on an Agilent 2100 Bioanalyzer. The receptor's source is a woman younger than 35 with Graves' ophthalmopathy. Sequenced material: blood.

The CDR3 in this case is CASSGQSSYNEQFF. The nucleotides are TGTGCCAGTTCGGGACAGAGCTCCTACAATGAGCAGTTCTTC. Here the chain combines TRBV2 and TRBJ2-1, with 7 central nucleotides matching TRBD1. V lost 9 bases and J lost 0 bases, and the count of bases not matched to a germline gene is 5. Per the germline V gene, SNHLY is the CDR1 and FYNNEI is the CDR2. Counted from cysteine to phenylalanine, this CDR3 has 14 amino acids. The CDR3 DNA has 42 bases and is translated from base 1.